A selection of T cell receptor beta chains follows, all from one sample in a study of metastatic and nonmetastatic thyroid tumors. TCRdb reanalyzed the PCR reads with MiXCR. The repertoire includes some 11,000 clones, 20% to 25% of them detected once, and more than 13% sits in the top ten. Sequencing was carried out using adjacent normal tissue. These receptor sequences come from a female donor with papillary thyroid cancer or a benign thyroid nodule (not recorded which). Some clones in this sample may be carry-over from other donors' samples. Each CDR3 is given with its conserved first and last residue. The order of the fields is J gene, V gene, D gene, clone size, CDR3 DNA, CDR3 protein. The D gene is left open where the match is weak. Part of the rows lack a size; the others show once, few, many or a class for expanded clones.

TRBJ1-2 | TRBV27 | NA | large | TGTGCCAGCAGTCCGTCTAAGGGGGGGTATGGCTACACCTTC | CASSPSKGGYGYTF
TRBJ2-3 | TRBV2 | NA | many | TGTGCCAACGGGGGAGGCCCAGATACGCAGTATTTT | CANGGGPDTQYF
TRBJ1-2 | TRBV3-1 | NA | many | TGTGCCAGCAGCCAAGGTGACGGTATCTATGGCTACACCTTC | CASSQGDGIYGYTF
TRBJ1-1 | TRBV12-3/TRBV12-4 | NA | NA | TGTGCCAGCAGTAGCCGGGGCACTGAAGCTTTCTTT | CASSSRGTEAFF
TRBJ2-1 | TRBV7-2 | NA | many | TGTGCCAGCAGCTTAGGGGGTAGCCCTGGCTCCTACAATGAGCAGTTCTTC | CASSLGGSPGSYNEQFF
TRBJ2-7 | TRBV6-1 | NA | medium-sized | TGTGCCAGCAGTGAAAGGAGGGCGGAACTCTCCTACGAGCAGTACTTC | CASSERRAELSYEQYF
TRBJ2-1 | TRBV6-2/TRBV6-3 | NA | medium-sized | TGTGCCACCAGACGCGGGACGGATACCTACAATGAGCAGTTCTTC | CATRRGTDTYNEQFF
TRBJ1-1 | TRBV19 | NA | few | TGTGCCAGTAGTATCGTCAGTAACACTGAAGCTTTCTTT | CASSIVSNTEAFF
TRBJ1-2 | TRBV28 | NA | NA | TGTGCCAGCAGTGCGGGACAATCCCAAGTGGAGGGCTACACCTTC | CASSAGQSQVEGYTF
TRBJ2-1 | TRBV7-9 | NA | many | TGTGCCAGCAGCGCGGGACAGAGGGATGAGCAGTTCTTC | CASSAGQRDEQFF
TRBJ2-1 | TRBV28 | NA | few | TGTGCCAGCAGTTTTCAGGGTCTGCTTGAGCAGTTCTTC | CASSFQGLLEQFF
TRBJ2-2 | TRBV9 | NA | NA | TGTGCCAGCAGCCCAAGACTTTCCGGGAGCCCCGGGGAGCTGTTTTTT | CASSPRLSGSPGELFF
TRBJ2-5 | TRBV2 | TRBD2 | NA | TGTGCCAGCAGTGCGTACGGGGGGTCGGAGACCCAGTACTTC | CASSAYGGSETQYF
TRBJ1-2 | TRBV6-1 | NA | few | TGTGCCAGCAGCTCACAGGGCGGCGGAAGAGGCTACACCTTC | CASSSQGGGRGYTF
TRBJ1-1 | TRBV25-1 | NA | few | TGTGCCAGCAGTGACCCGGGGGGACAAATGAACACTGAGGCTTTCTTT | CASSDPGGQMNTEAFF
TRBJ2-3 | TRBV28 | TRBD1 | few | TGTGCCAGCAGTGAGACAGGGAATGGAGATACGCAGTATTTT | CASSETGNGDTQYF
TRBJ1-5 | TRBV24-1 | NA | medium-sized | TGTGCCACCACCTGGACCCGAAATCAGCCCCAGCATTTT | CATTWTRNQPQHF
TRBJ1-2 | TRBV6-1 | NA | medium-sized | TGTGCCAGCAGTAACCCCGGGACCGGGGGTCGGGGTGGCTACACCTTC | CASSNPGTGGRGGYTF
TRBJ2-2 | TRBV3-1 | NA | many | TGTGCCAGCAGCCCTAGTTACAGGGAGCTGTTTTTT | CASSPSYRELFF
TRBJ2-7 | TRBV11-2 | NA | NA | TGTGCCAGCATCCTTCGCCGGGGTAGCGTGGCCTACGAGCAGTACTTC | CASILRRGSVAYEQYF
TRBJ1-1 | TRBV6-1 | NA | few | TGTGCCAGCAGTGACGAAGGAGCTTTCTTT | CASSDEGAFF
TRBJ2-7 | TRBV20-1 | TRBD2 | NA | TGCAGTGCTAGAGGACTAGCGGGGGACGAGCAGTACTTC | CSARGLAGDEQYF
TRBJ2-3 | TRBV12-3/TRBV12-4 | NA | medium-sized | TGTGCCAGCAGTTTACAGCCAGATACGCAGTATTTT | CASSLQPDTQYF
TRBJ1-1 | TRBV20-1 | NA | NA | TGCAGTGCTAGAAACCCTGAAGGGGTGAACACTGAAGCTTTCTTT | CSARNPEGVNTEAFF
TRBJ2-1 | TRBV3-1 | NA | many | TGTGCCAGCAGCCAAGGAGTTCTGGCCCATGAGCAGTTCTTC | CASSQGVLAHEQFF
TRBJ1-6 | TRBV7-9 | NA | many | TGTGCCAGCAGCTTATTCAGTGGGCCTAATTCACCCCTCCACTTT | CASSLFSGPNSPLHF
TRBJ2-7 | TRBV5-1 | TRBD1 | many | TGCGCCAGCAGCACCCGGACAGGGGTGGGGTTCTACGAGCAGTACTTC | CASSTRTGVGFYEQYF
TRBJ2-1 | TRBV7-9 | NA | many | TGTGCCAGCAGCTTAACCCACAATGAGCAGTTCTTC | CASSLTHNEQFF
TRBJ2-1 | TRBV19 | NA | medium-sized | TGTGCCAGTACCCCGGGGCGGGATTCCTACAATGAGCAGTTCTTC | CASTPGRDSYNEQFF
TRBJ1-3 | TRBV4-1 | NA | many | TGCGCCAGCAGCCAAGGGGCCAGCCGCAGCTCTGGAAACACCATATATTTT | CASSQGASRSSGNTIYF
TRBJ2-7 | TRBV9 | NA | many | TGTGCCAGCAGCGGCACGGGTGACCCCTACGAGCAGTACTTC | CASSGTGDPYEQYF
TRBJ2-7 | TRBV10-2 | NA | NA | TGCGCCAGCCTACTAGGGGCTCGTTCCGAGCAGTACTTC | CASLLGARSEQYF
TRBJ1-2 | TRBV5-5 | NA | NA | TGTGCCAGCAGCTTGGCCGACCGCGCCTATGGCTACACCTTC | CASSLADRAYGYTF
TRBJ2-2 | TRBV7-6 | NA | many | TGTGCCAGCAGCTTCGGTGACCCCGGGGAGCTGTTTTTT | CASSFGDPGELFF
TRBJ2-3 | TRBV6-6 | NA | few | TGTGCCAGCAGTTACCTCGGACCCACAGATACGCAGTATTTT | CASSYLGPTDTQYF
TRBJ2-7 | TRBV5-5 | TRBD2 | many | TGTGCCAGCACCGCGGCGGGAGTTTTGGAGCAGTACTTC | CASTAAGVLEQYF
TRBJ2-6 | TRBV6-1 | NA | medium-sized | TGTGCCAGCGGACCCCGGGGTGGGGCCAACGTCCTGACTTTC | CASGPRGGANVLTF
TRBJ2-3 | TRBV29-1 | TRBD2 | many | TGCAGCGTGCCCGGGACTAGCGGGGGAAGTAGCACAGATACGCAGTATTTT | CSVPGTSGGSSTDTQYF
TRBJ1-5 | TRBV28 | TRBD1 | NA | TGTGCCAGACAGGGGGAACAGCCCCAGCATTTT | CARQGEQPQHF
TRBJ2-7 | TRBV5-6 | TRBD1 | once | TGTGCCAGCAGCGGCGAACCGGGACAGCATTCCTACGAGCAGTACTTC | CASSGEPGQHSYEQYF
TRBJ1-6 | TRBV15 | NA | NA | TGTGCCACCAGCATGGGGACATCCCGAAATTCACCCCTCCACTTT | CATSMGTSRNSPLHF
TRBJ2-7 | TRBV14 | NA | many | TGTGCCAGCAGCCAAGGGTTCTCCTACGAGCAGTACTTC | CASSQGFSYEQYF
TRBJ1-1 | TRBV11-2 | NA | NA | TGTGCCAGCAGCTTAGGGGGGCCGAACACTGAAGCTTTCTTT | CASSLGGPNTEAFF
TRBJ1-6 | TRBV2 | TRBD1 | NA | TGTGCCAGCAGGGAATTCAGGGGGGCTAATTCACCCCTCCACTTT | CASREFRGANSPLHF
TRBJ2-1 | TRBV5-1 | NA | many | TGCGCCAGCAGCTTAAACCCGCTCAATGAGCAGTTCTTC | CASSLNPLNEQFF
TRBJ2-3 | TRBV28 | NA | NA | TGTGCCAGCAGTTTGTGGGAGGCTCCCCAAACAGATACGCAGTATTTT | CASSLWEAPQTDTQYF
TRBJ1-3 | TRBV27 | NA | NA | TGTGCCAGCAGTTTAAGTGGGGCCGCAAACACCATATATTTT | CASSLSGAANTIYF
TRBJ2-1 | TRBV2 | NA | medium-sized | TGTGCCAGCAGTGGAGGGGGGGGAAGGGATGAGCAGTTCTTC | CASSGGGGRDEQFF